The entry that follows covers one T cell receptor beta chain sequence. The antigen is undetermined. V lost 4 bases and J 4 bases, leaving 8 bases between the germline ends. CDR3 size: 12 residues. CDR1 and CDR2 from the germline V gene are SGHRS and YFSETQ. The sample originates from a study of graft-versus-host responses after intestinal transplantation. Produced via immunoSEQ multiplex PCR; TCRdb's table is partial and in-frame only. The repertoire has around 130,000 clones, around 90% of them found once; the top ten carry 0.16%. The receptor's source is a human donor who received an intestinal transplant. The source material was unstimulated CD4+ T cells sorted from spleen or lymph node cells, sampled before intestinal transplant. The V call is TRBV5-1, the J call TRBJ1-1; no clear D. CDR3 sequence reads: CASSPFGTEAFF. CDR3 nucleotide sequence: TGCGCCAGCAGCCCGTTTGGCACTGAAGCTTTCTTT.